This TCR beta chain appears in the sequencing data of a study of blood T cells in healthy people across ages. Remarks on this clonotype: Its antigen remains unknown.

Broader study findings: Diversity of TCR beta per million T cells declined in a roughly linear way with age. What prevented conclusive comparison of naive and antigen-experienced cells was that PBMCs were unsorted.

A J-beta primer mix and a sample-barcoded 5' primer were used in a second PCR of about 7 to 12 cycles. CDR3-containing paired-end reads numbering at least 3 million came from each sample. Using its own MiXCR run on the 5' RACE reads, TCRdb lists one record per CDR3 protein. The sample consists of approximately 800,000 distinct CDR3 sequences, 62% of them appearing once. The V gene lost 1 base and the J gene lost 4 bases, with 14 bases spanning the gap. The length of the CDR3 is 17 residues. The source is a man aged 30 to 45 in good health. Sequencing used blood. The chain links TRBV12-3 or TRBV12-4 to TRBJ2-6; D possibly uses TRBD1 or TRBD2 (5 bases each). CDR3 in DNA: TGTGCCAGCAGTTTAGGCCGGGGCCTCTCCGGGGCCAACGTCCTGACTTTC. Translated: CASSLGRGLSGANVLTF.